These T cell receptor beta chains were read from a single sample in a study of T cell repertoires in cytomegalovirus infection. Each CDR3 protein is one row after TCRdb ran MiXCR on the reads. The table shows about 300,000 distinct CDR3 sequences, with roughly 26% occurring only once. Sequences were obtained from PBMCs. These receptors originate from a human donor in good health (CMV status not recorded). Some clones in this sample may be carry-over from other donors' samples. Each CDR3 is given with its conserved first and last residue. Each record gives: clone size, J gene, V gene, D gene, CDR3 DNA, CDR3 protein. A D gene is named only where the DNA matches it firmly. Some rows mark clone size as missing; the rest say once, few, many or name a class of expanded clone.

clone size: many; J gene: TRBJ2-5; V gene: TRBV7-2; D gene: TRBD1; CDR3 DNA: TGTGCCAGCAGCTTAGCGTCGGACAGGGCGCTAGAGACCCAGTACTTC; CDR3 protein: CASSLASDRALETQYF
clone size: few; J gene: TRBJ1-5; V gene: TRBV2; D gene: NA; CDR3 DNA: TGTGCCAGCAGTGAAGTACGGGAGGCGGCCCAGCATTTT; CDR3 protein: CASSEVREAAQHF
clone size: NA; J gene: TRBJ2-4; V gene: TRBV5-1; D gene: NA; CDR3 DNA: TGCGCCAGCAGCTTGGAGGGGGGTGACATTCAGTACTTC; CDR3 protein: CASSLEGGDIQYF
clone size: few; J gene: TRBJ1-3; V gene: TRBV28; D gene: TRBD1; CDR3 DNA: TGTGCCAGCAGTCCCCTACCCGGGACAGAAAGCTCTGGAAACACCATATATTTT; CDR3 protein: CASSPLPGTESSGNTIYF
clone size: NA; J gene: TRBJ2-3; V gene: TRBV7-2; D gene: NA; CDR3 DNA: TGTGCCAGCAGCCCCACCGGGACAAGGTCGGATACGCAGTATTTT; CDR3 protein: CASSPTGTRSDTQYF
clone size: many; J gene: TRBJ2-7; V gene: TRBV24-1; D gene: TRBD2; CDR3 DNA: TGTGCCACCAGTGATTCGGGACGGGGGGACGAGCAGTACTTC; CDR3 protein: CATSDSGRGDEQYF
clone size: few; J gene: TRBJ2-3; V gene: TRBV12-3/TRBV12-4; D gene: TRBD2; CDR3 DNA: TGTGCCAGCAGTTTACGTACGGGGGGTCAAGATACGCAGTATTTT; CDR3 protein: CASSLRTGGQDTQYF
clone size: medium-sized; J gene: TRBJ2-1; V gene: TRBV7-6; D gene: TRBD2; CDR3 DNA: TGTGCCAGCAGCTTAGGTCGAGCGGGAGCTCTCGACAATGAGCAGTTCTTC; CDR3 protein: CASSLGRAGALDNEQFF
clone size: once; J gene: TRBJ1-1; V gene: TRBV28; D gene: NA; CDR3 DNA: TGTGCCAGCAGATGGGCTTACACTGAAGCTTTCTTT; CDR3 protein: CASRWAYTEAFF
clone size: NA; J gene: TRBJ1-2; V gene: TRBV27; D gene: TRBD1; CDR3 DNA: TGTGCCAGCAGTCTTTACACAGGGGCGCTTTCTGGCTACACCTTC; CDR3 protein: CASSLYTGALSGYTF